This TCR beta chain was captured in a study of blood T cell repertoires in COVID-19. Study-wide context: Spain, Italy and the United States supplied samples that represented acute and convalescent COVID-19. Sample material is recorded as cDNA or gDNA derived from T cells, B-cell-depleted T cells, or PBMCs.

The CDR3 totals 14 residues. Germline loops: CDR1 KGHDR, CDR2 SFDVKD. Germline trimming cut 9 bases from V and 4 bases from J; bases unmatched to any gene: 4. Original processing methods: Estimates of nucleated cell counts were drawn from the amplification of reference gene primers. TCRdb keeps only in-frame clones here, not all; method: immunoSEQ multiplex PCR. From that table come the V and J calls and clone size; the DNA was used to work out D and trimming. The sample gives 350,000 or so clones, roughly nine tenths of which show up once; 3% to 4.5% is in the top ten. As concerns this clone: This same CDR3 is encoded by further DNA sequences in the sample.

The TCR comes from a woman aged 55-75 years with COVID-19, enrolled during active disease. Sequenced: peripheral blood. This sequence joins TRBV24-1 and TRBJ2-1, with 11 bases that match TRBD2. The CDR3 DNA reads TGTGCCACCTCCACTAGCGGGGGATACAATGAGCAGTTCTTC. Encoded protein: CATSTSGGYNEQFF.